Below, 5 T cell receptor beta chains from the same sample are listed, as sequenced in a study of T-cell memory formation after mild COVID-19. In TCRdb, the 5' RACE reads were re-called with MiXCR into one record per CDR3 protein. The data show hundreds of thousands of distinct CDR3 sequences, 20% seen once. Input material: PBMCs or a T cell subset sorted from them (not recorded which). These receptors came from an adult woman who had mild COVID-19 (a few samples of this study predate the infection). Cell type and time point are not known.

This clonotype was observed a handful of times. This rearrangement joins TRBV5-1 to TRBJ1-1, with D perhaps matching TRBD1 (5 bases). Germline CDR1 SGHRS, CDR2 YFSETQ. This CDR3 has 15 amino acids. Deletions cut 0 bases from V and 4 bases from J, with 13 bases between. Written as DNA, the CDR3 is TGCGCCAGCAGCTTGGATCCAGGGCGAGGCACTGAAGCTTTCTTT. It specifies CASSLDPGRGTEAFF. The variable domain in full, completed from reference TRBV5-1 and TRBJ1-1, reads KAGVTQTPRYLIKTRGQQVTLSCSPISGHRSVSWYQQTPGQGLQFLFEYFSETQRNKGNFPGRFSGRQFSNSRSEMNVSTLELGDSALYLCASSLDPGRGTEAFFGQGTRLTVV.

This clonotype has more than one count but fewer than ten. This chain joins TRBV4-1 and TRBJ1-1; the D gene is possibly TRBD1 (6 bases). V dropped 4 bases and J dropped 3 bases, with 15 bases sitting between them. The CDR3 runs to 15 residues. Looked up from germline, CDR1 is MGHRA and CDR2 is YSYEKL. The CDR3 sequence: CASSLSRGEYTEAFF. The CDR3 region has the DNA TGCGCCAGCAGCCTCTCGAGGGGGGAATACACTGAAGCTTTCTTT.

The CDR3 coding sequence is TGCAGCGTTGTTCAGGGGGCGGATGAAAAACTGTTTTTT. Translating gives CSVVQGADEKLFF. This rearrangement joins TRBV29-1 to TRBJ1-4; TRBD1 matches 8 bases. Germline V CDR1 and CDR2: SQVTM, ANQGSEA. With V trimmed by 4 bases and J by 6 bases, 4 bases remained unmatched. This CDR3 is 13 amino acids long.

This clonotype was seen more than once but under ten times. V gene TRBV20-1 combines with J gene TRBJ2-7; TRBD1 matches at 7 bases. The CDR3 is 13 amino acids. The germline V gene encodes CDR1 DFQATT and CDR2 SNEGSKA (reference sequence). V trimming: 5 bases; J trimming: 0 bases; junction bases outside the gene matches: 4. In nucleotides, the CDR3 is TGCAGTGCTTCCTCAGGGGGCTCCTACGAGCAGTACTTC. Amino acid sequence: CSASSGGSYEQYF.

About this clonotype: The junction shows a germline mismatch at one end, possibly a read error. The rearrangement uses TRBV4-2 and TRBJ2-1; D is unresolved. Germline V gives CDR1 LGHNA, CDR2 YNFKEQ. The CDR3 has 14 residues. CDR3 nucleotides: TGTGCCAGCAGCCTCCGTGCCTCCTCCTATGAGCAGTGCTTC. Its protein product is CASSLRASSYEQCF.